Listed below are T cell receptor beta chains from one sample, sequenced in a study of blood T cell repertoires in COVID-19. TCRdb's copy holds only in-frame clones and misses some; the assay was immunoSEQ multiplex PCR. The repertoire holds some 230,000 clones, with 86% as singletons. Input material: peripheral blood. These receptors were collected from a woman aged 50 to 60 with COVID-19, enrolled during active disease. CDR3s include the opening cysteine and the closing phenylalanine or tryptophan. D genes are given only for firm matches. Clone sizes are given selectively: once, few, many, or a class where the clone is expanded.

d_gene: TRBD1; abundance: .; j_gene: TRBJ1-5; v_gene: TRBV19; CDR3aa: CASRYSRQGGQPQHF; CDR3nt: TGTGCCAGTAGGTATTCGAGACAGGGGGGTCAGCCCCAGCATTTT
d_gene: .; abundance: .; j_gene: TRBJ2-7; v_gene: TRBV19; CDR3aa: CATSGTPYEQYF; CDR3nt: TGTGCCACCTCCGGGACACCCTACGAGCAGTACTTC
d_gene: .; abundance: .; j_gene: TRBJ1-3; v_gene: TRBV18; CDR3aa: CASSVGSGNTIYF; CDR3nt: TGTGCCAGCTCAGTCGGCTCTGGAAACACCATATATTTT
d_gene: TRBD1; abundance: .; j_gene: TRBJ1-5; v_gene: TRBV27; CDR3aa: CASSPPPGQGASGGNQPQHF; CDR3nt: TGTGCCAGCAGCCCCCCCCCGGGACAGGGGGCCTCTGGGGGCAATCAGCCCCAGCATTTT
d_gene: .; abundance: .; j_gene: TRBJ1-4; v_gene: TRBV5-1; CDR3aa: CASATGPSTNEKLFF; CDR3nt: TGCGCCAGTGCTACAGGACCGTCAACTAATGAAAAACTGTTTTTT
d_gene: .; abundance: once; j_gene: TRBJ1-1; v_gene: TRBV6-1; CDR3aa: CASSEWQTNTEAFF; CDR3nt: TGTGCCAGCAGTGAATGGCAAACGAACACTGAAGCTTTCTTT
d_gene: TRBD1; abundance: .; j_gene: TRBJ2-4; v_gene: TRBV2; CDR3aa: CASKDRFLAKNIQYF; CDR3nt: TGTGCCAGCAAGGACAGGTTCTTAGCCAAAAACATTCAGTACTTC
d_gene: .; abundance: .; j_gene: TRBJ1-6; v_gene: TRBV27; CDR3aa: CASSLRGQLSSYNSPLHF; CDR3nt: TGTGCCAGCAGTTTAAGAGGACAGCTGAGCTCCTATAATTCACCCCTCCACTTT
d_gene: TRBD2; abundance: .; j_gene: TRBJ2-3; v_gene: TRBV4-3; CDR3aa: CASSLGITSGGRSTDTQYF; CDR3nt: TGCGCCAGCAGCCTAGGGATAACTAGCGGGGGCCGTAGCACAGATACGCAGTATTTT
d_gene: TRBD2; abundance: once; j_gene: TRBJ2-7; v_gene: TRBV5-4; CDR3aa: CASSYLAGYEQYF; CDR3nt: TGTGCCAGCAGCTATCTAGCGGGGTACGAGCAGTACTTC
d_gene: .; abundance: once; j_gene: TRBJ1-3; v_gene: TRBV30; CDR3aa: CAWSVRRGVRNTIYF; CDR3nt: TGTGCCTGGAGTGTAAGGCGCGGGGTTAGAAACACCATATATTTT
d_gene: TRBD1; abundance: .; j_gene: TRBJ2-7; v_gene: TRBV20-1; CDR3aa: CSASGFVTGVEQYF; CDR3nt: TGCAGTGCTAGTGGTTTTGTAACAGGGGTGGAGCAGTACTTC
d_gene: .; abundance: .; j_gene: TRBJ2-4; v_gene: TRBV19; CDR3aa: CASSKGTSRNIQYF; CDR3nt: TGTGCCAGTAGTAAGGGAACTAGCCGAAACATTCAGTACTTC
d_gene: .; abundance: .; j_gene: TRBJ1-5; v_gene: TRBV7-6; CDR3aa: CASSLLGEPQHF; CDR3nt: TGTGCCAGCAGCTTACTAGGGGAGCCCCAGCATTTT
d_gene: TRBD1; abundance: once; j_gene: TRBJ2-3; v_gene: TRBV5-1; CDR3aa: CASRFTGADTQYF; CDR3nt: TGCGCCAGCAGATTTACAGGGGCAGATACGCAGTATTTT
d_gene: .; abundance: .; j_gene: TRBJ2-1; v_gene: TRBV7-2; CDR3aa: CASSLPRSYNEQFF; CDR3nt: TGTGCCAGCAGCTTACCCCGCTCCTACAATGAGCAGTTCTTC
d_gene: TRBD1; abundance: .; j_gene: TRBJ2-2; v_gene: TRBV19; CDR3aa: CASSSTGSGELFF; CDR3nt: TGTGCCAGTAGTTCGACAGGGTCCGGGGAGCTGTTTTTT
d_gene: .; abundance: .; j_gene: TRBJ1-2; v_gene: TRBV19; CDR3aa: CASARGNDYGYTF; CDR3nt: TGTGCCAGTGCCAGAGGGAATGACTATGGCTACACCTTC
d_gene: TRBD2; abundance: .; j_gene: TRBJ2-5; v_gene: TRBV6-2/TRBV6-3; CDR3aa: CASSYPGLAGTETQYF; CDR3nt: TGTGCCAGCAGTTACCCCGGACTAGCGGGGACGGAGACCCAGTACTTC
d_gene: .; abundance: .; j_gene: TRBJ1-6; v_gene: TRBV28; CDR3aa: CASKGESYNSPLHF; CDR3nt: TGTGCCAGCAAGGGGGAGAGTTATAATTCACCCCTCCACTTT
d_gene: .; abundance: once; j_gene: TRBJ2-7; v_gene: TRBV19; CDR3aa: CASSAGTYEQYF; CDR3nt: TGTGCCAGTAGTGCAGGTACCTACGAGCAGTACTTC
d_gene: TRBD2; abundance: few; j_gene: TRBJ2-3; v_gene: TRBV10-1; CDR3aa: CASSRSDGGGTDTQYF; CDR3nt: TGCGCCAGCAGCCGTTCTGACGGGGGGGGCACAGATACGCAGTATTTT
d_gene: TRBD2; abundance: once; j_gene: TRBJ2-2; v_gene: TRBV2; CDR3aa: CASSLAGGNTGELFF; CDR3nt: TGTGCCAGCTCATTAGCGGGGGGGAACACCGGGGAGCTGTTTTTT
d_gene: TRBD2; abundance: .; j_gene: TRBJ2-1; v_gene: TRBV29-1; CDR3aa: CSVGAGVGAGYNEQFF; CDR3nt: TGCAGCGTTGGAGCGGGGGTAGGGGCTGGTTATAATGAGCAGTTCTTC
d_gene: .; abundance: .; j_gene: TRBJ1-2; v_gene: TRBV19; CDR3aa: CASSGVNYGYTF; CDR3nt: TGTGCCAGCAGCGGGGTTAACTATGGCTACACCTTC
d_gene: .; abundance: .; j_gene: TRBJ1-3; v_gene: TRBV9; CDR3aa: CASSVATEGQYSGNTIYF; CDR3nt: TGTGCCAGCAGCGTAGCTACGGAAGGACAGTACTCTGGAAACACCATATATTTT
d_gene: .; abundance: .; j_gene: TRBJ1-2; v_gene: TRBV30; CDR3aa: CAWSQPDRHYGYTF; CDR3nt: TGTGCCTGGAGTCAACCCGACAGGCACTATGGCTACACCTTC
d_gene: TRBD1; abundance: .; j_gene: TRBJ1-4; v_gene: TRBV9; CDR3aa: CASSVRVTGGRRELFF; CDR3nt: TGTGCCAGCAGCGTAAGAGTGACAGGGGGGCGGAGGGAACTGTTTTTT
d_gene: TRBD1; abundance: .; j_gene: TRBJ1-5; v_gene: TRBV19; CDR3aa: CASSILIGGQPQHF; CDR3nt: TGTGCCAGTAGTATCCTCATAGGGGGCCAGCCCCAGCATTTT
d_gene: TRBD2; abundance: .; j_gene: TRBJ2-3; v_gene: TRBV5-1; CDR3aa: CASSLPSPGGGTDTQYF; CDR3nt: TGCGCCAGCAGCCTCCCCTCCCCGGGGGGAGGCACAGATACGCAGTATTTT
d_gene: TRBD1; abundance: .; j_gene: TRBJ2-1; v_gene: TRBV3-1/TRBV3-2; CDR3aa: CASSPGTGGIVVNEQFF; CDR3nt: TGTGCCAGCAGCCCAGGCACAGGGGGAATAGTTGTCAATGAGCAGTTCTTC
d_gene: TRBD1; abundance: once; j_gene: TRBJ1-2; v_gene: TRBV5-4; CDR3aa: CASSFGTGGHGYTF; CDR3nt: TGTGCCAGCAGCTTTGGAACAGGGGGCCATGGCTACACCTTC
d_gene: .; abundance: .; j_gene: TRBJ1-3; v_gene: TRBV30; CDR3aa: CAWSVRGSGNTIYF; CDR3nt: TGTGCCTGGAGTGTACGGGGCTCTGGAAACACCATATATTTT
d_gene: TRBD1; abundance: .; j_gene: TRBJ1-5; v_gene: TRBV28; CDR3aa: CASSSPDRFNQPQHF; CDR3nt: TGTGCCAGCAGTTCCCCGGACAGGTTCAATCAGCCCCAGCATTTT
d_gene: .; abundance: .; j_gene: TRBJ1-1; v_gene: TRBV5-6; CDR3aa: CASSRSQSEAFF; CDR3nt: TGTGCCAGCAGCCGCTCACAGAGTGAAGCTTTCTTT
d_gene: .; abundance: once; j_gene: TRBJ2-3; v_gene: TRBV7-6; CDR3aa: CASSLAAFSTDTQYF; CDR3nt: TGTGCCAGCAGCTTAGCAGCTTTTAGCACAGATACGCAGTATTTT